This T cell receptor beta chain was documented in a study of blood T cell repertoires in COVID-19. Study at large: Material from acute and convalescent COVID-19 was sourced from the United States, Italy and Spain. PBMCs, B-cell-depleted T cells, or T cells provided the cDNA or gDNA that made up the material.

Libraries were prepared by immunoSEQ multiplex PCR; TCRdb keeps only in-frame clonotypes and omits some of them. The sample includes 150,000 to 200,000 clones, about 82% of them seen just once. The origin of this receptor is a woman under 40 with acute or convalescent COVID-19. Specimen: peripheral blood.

The CDR3 DNA sequence: TGCAGCGTTGACCCGGGGAGCTATGGCTACACCTTC. It specifies CSVDPGSYGYTF. This chain joins TRBV29-1 and TRBJ1-2, with D uncertain. Germline V lookup: CDR1 SQVTM, CDR2 ANQGSEA. Trimming stripped 3 bases from V and 4 bases from J, with 9 bases between. The CDR3 has 12 amino acids.